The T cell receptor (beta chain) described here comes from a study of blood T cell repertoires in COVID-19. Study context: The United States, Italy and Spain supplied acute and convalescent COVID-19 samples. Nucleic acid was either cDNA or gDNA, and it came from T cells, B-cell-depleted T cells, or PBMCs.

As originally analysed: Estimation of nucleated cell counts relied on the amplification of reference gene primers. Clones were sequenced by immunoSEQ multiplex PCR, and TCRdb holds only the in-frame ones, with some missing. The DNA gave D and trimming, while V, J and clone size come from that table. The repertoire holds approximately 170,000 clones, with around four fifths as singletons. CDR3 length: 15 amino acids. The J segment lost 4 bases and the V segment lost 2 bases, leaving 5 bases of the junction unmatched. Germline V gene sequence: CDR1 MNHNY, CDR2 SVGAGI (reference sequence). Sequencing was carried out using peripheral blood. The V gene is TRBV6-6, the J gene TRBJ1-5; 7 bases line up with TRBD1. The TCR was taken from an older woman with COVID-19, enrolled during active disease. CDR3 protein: CASSYRGQANQPQHF. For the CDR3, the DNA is TGTGCCAGCAGTTACAGGGGGCAGGCTAATCAGCCCCAGCATTTT.